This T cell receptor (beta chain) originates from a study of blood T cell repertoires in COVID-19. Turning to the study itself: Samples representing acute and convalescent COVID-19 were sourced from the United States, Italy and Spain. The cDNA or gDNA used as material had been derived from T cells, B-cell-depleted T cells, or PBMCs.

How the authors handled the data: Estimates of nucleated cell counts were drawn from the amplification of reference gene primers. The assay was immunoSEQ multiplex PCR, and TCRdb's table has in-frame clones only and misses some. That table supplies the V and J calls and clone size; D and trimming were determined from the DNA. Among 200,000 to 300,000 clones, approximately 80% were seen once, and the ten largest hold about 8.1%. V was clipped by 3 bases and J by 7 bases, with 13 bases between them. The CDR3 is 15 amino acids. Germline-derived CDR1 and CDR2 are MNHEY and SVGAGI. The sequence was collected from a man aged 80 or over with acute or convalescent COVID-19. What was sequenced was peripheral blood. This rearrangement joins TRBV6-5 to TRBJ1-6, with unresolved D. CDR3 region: CASSYAGLGNSPLHF. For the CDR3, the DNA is TGTGCCAGCAGTTATGCGGGATTGGGGAATTCACCCCTCCACTTT.